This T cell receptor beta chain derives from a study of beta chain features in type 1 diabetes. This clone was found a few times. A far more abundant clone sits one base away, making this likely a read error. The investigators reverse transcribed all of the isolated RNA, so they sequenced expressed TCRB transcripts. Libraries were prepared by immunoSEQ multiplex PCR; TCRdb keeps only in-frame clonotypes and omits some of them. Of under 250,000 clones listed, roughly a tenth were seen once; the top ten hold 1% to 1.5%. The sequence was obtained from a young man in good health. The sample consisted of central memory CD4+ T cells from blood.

The CDR3 DNA follows: TGTGCCAGCAGCGAACAGGGGTACGAGCAGTACTTC. It yields the protein CASSEQGYEQYF. The genes are TRBV7-9 and TRBJ2-7; 7 nucleotides match TRBD1. The J segment lost 4 bases and the V segment lost 5 bases, leaving 2 bases of the junction unmatched. The CDR3 extends over 12 amino acids. The germline gives CDR1 SEHNR, CDR2 FQNEAQ (reference sequence).